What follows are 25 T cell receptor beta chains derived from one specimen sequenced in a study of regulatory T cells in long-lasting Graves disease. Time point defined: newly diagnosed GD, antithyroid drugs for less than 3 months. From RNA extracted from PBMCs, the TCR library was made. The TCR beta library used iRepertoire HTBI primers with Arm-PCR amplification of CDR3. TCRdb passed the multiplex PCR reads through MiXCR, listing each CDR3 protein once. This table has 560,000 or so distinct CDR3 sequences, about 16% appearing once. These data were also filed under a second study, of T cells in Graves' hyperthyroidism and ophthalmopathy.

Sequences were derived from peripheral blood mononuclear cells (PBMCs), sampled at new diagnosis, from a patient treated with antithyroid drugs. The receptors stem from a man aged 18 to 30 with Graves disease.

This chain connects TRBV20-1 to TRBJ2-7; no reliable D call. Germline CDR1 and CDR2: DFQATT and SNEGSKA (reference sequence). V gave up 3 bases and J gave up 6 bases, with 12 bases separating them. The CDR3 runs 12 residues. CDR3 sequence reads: CSASNGRGEQYF. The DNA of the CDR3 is TGCAGTGCTAGTAATGGCCGTGGCGAGCAGTACTTC.

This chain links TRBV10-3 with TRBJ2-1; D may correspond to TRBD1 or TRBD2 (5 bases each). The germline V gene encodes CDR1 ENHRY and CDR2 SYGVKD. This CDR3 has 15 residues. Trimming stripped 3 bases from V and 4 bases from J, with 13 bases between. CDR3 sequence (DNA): TGTGCCATCAGTGACCGGGACGGGCTATACAATGAGCAGTTCTTC. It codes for CAISDRDGLYNEQFF.

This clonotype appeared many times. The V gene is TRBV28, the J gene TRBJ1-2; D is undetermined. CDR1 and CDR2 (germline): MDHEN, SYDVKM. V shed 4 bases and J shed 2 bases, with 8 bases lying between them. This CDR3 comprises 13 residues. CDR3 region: CASSSHVNYGYTF. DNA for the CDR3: TGTGCCAGCAGTTCCCACGTGAACTATGGCTACACCTTC.

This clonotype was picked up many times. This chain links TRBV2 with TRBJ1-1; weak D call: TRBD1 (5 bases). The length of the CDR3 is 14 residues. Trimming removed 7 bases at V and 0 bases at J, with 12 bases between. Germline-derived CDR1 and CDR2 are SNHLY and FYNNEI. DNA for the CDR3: TGTGCCAGCACTGCGGGACCGATGAACACTGAAGCTTTCTTT. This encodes CASTAGPMNTEAFF.

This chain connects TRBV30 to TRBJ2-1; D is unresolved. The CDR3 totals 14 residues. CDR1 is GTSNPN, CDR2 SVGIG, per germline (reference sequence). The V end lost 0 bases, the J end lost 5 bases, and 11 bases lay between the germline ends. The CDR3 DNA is TGTGCCTGGAGTGTCGGCGTTGGGGACAATGAGCAGTTCTTC. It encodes CAWSVGVGDNEQFF.

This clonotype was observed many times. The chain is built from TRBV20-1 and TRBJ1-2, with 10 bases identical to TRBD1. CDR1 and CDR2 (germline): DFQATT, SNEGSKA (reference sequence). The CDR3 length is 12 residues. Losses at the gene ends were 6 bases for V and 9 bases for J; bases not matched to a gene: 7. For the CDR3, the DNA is TGCAGTGCGCGGACAGGGGGGACTAGCTACACCTTC. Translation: CSARTGGTSYTF.

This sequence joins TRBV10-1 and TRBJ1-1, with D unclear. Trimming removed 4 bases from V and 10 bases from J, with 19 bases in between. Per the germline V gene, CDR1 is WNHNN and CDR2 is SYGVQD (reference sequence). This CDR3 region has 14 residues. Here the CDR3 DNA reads TGCGCCAGCAGTGCTGGGAGCCCTACTCTGGGAGCTTTCTTT. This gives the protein CASSAGSPTLGAFF.

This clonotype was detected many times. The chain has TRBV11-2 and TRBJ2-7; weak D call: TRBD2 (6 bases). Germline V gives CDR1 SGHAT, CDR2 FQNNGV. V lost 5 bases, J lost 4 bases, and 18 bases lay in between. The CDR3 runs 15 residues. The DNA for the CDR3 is TGTGCCAGCAGCCAATCGGGACTCCTCATTTACGAGCAGTACTTC. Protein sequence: CASSQSGLLIYEQYF.

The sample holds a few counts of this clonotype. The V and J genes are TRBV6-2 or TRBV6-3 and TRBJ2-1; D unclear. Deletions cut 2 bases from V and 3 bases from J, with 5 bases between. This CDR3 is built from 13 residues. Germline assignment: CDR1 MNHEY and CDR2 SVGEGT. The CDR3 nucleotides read TGTGCCAGCAGTTACGATTTCTACAATGAGCAGTTCTTC. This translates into CASSYDFYNEQFF.

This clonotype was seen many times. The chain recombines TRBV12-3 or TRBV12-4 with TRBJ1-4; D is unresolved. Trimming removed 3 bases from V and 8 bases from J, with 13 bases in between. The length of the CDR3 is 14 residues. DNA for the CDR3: TGTGCCAGCAGTTTGGGCCCGGGTGTCGAAAAACTGTTTTTT. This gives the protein CASSLGPGVEKLFF.

Here the CDR3 DNA reads TGTGCCAGCAGTGACTCTGCGGGAAGAGCAGATACGCAGTATTTT. It specifies CASSDSAGRADTQYF. The J gene is TRBJ2-3, the V gene TRBV6-4; the D gene is possibly TRBD2 (6 bases). V was pared by 0 bases and J by 4 bases, with 11 bases between. Germline V gene data show CDR1 as MRHNA and CDR2 as SNTAGT. The CDR3 runs 15 residues.

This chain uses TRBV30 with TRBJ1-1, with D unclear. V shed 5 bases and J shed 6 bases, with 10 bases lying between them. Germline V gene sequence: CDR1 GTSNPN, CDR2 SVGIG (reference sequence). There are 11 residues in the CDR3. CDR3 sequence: CAWERVPEAFF. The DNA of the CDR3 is TGTGCCTGGGAGAGGGTACCTGAAGCTTTCTTT.

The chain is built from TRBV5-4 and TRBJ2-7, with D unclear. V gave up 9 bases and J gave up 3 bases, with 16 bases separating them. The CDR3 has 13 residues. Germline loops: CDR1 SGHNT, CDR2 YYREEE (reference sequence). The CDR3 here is CATSPRLDYEQYF. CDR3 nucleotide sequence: TGTGCCACCTCCCCCCGGCTAGACTACGAGCAGTACTTC.

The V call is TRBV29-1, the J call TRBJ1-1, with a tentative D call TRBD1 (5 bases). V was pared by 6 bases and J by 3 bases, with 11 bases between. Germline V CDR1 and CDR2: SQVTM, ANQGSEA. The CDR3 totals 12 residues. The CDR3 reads CSVRDAYTEAFF. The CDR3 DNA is TGCAGCGTGAGGGACGCGTACACTGAAGCTTTCTTT.

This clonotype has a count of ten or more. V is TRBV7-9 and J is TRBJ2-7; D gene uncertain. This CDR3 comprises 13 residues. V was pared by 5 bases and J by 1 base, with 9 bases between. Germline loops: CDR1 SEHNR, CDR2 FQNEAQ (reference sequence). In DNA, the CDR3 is TGTGCCAGCAGCAGGGTTGCGTCCTACGAGCAGTACTTC. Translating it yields CASSRVASYEQYF.

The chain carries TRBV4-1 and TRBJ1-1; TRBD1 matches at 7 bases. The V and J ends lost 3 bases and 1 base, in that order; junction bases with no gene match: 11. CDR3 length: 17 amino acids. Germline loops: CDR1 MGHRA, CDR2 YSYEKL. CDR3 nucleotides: TGCGCCAGCAGCCATTTACGGGACAGCAGGAAGAACACTGAAGCTTTCTTT. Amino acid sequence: CASSHLRDSRKNTEAFF.

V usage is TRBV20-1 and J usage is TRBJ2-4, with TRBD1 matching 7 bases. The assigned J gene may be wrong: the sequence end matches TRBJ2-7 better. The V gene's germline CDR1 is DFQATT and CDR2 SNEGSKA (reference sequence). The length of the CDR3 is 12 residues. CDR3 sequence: CSASRGSYEQYF. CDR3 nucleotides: TGCAGTGCTAGCAGGGGGTCCTACGAGCAGTACTTC.

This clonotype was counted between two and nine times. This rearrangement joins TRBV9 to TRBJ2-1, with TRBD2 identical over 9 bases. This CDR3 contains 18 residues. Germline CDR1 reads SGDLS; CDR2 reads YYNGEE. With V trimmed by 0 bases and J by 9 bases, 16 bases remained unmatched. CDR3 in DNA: TGTGCCAGCAGCGTAGGTGATAGCGGGAGTAACCCTCGGAGTGAGCAGTTCTTC. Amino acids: CASSVGDSGSNPRSEQFF.

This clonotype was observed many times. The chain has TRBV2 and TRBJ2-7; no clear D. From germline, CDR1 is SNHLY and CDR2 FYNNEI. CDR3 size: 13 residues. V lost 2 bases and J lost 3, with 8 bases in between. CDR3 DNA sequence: TGTGCCAGCAGTGAATCGAGCTTCTACGAGCAGTACTTC. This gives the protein CASSESSFYEQYF.

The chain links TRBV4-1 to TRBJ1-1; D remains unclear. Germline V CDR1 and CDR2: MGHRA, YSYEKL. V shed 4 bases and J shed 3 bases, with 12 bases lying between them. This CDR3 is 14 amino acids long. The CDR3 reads CASSPVSLDTEAFF. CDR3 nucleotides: TGCGCCAGCAGCCCGGTCTCGTTGGACACTGAAGCTTTCTTT.

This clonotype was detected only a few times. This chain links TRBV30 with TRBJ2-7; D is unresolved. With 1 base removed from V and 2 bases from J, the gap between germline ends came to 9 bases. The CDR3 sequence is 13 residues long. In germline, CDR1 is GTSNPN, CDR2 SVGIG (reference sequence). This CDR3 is CAWSDPPPYEQYF. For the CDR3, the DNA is TGTGCCTGGAGTGACCCGCCGCCCTACGAGCAGTACTTC. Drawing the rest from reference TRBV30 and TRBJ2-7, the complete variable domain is SQTIHQWPATLVQPVGSPLSLECTVEGTSNPNLYWYRQAAGRGLQLLFYSVGIGQISSEVPQNLSASRPQDRQFILSSKKLLLSDSGFYLCAWSDPPPYEQYFGPGTRLTVT.

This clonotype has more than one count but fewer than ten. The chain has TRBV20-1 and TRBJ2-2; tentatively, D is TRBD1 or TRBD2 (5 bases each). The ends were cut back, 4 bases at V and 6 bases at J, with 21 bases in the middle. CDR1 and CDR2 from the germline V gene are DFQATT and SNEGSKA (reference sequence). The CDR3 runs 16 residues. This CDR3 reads CSATKTGTIDPGELFF. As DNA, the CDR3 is TGCAGTGCTACCAAAACCGGGACCATCGACCCCGGGGAGCTGTTTTTT.

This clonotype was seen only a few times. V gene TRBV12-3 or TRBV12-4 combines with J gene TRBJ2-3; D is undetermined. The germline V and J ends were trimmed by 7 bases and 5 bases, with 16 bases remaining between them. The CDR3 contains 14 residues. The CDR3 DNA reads TGTGCCAGCAATTTGGACCGGCGCGAAGATACGCAGTATTTT. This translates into CASNLDRREDTQYF.

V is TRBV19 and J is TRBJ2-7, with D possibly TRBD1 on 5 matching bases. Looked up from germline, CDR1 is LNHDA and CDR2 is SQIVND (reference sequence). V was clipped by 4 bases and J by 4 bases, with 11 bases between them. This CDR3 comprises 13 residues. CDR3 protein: CASSTGKRYEQYF. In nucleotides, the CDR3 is TGTGCCAGTAGTACAGGGAAGCGATACGAGCAGTACTTC.

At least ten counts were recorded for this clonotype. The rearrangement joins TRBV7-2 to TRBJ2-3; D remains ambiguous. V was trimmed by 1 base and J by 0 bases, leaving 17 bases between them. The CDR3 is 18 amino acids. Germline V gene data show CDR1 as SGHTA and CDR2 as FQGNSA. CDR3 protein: CASSLVPLALSSTDTQYF. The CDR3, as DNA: TGTGCCAGCAGCTTAGTTCCTTTAGCTTTATCTAGCACAGATACGCAGTATTTT.